Listed here are 16 T cell receptor beta chains from one sample, sequenced in a study of T-cell memory formation after mild COVID-19. TCRdb independently ran MiXCR on the 5' RACE reads; one entry per CDR3 protein. The sample lists about half a million distinct CDR3 sequences, around a sixth seen once, with 10% to 15% in the top ten. The sample consisted of PBMCs or a T cell subset sorted from them (not recorded which). The receptors stem from an adult woman who had mild COVID-19 (a few samples of this study predate the infection). Cell type and time point are not known.

This clonotype occurred a few times. The V and J genes are TRBV18 and TRBJ1-1; D might be TRBD1 (5 bases). Trimming shortened V by 1 base and J by 5 bases, and 14 bases separated the two germline ends. Germline V gene data show CDR1 as KGHSH and CDR2 as LQKENI. The CDR3 runs 15 residues. The CDR3 DNA reads as TGTGCCAGCTCACCACAGGTCTCGGGGGAGACTGAAGCTTTCTTT. Translated: CASSPQVSGETEAFF.

V gene TRBV18 combines with J gene TRBJ2-2, with D maybe TRBD1 (6 bases). Germline lookup yields CDR1 KGHSH and CDR2 LQKENI. The CDR3 covers 16 residues. V was cut by 3 bases and J by 2 bases, with 13 bases left in between. The CDR3 DNA reads as TGTGCCAGCTCACCCAGAATCAGGGGAAACACCGGGGAGCTGTTTTTT. The encoded protein is CASSPRIRGNTGELFF.

Written as DNA, the CDR3 is TGCAGTGCTAGAGGGGGGGGCAGCGGAGGCCACAATGAGCAGTTCTTC. Protein: CSARGGGSGGHNEQFF. V and J are TRBV20-1 and TRBJ2-1, with a weak D call TRBD2 (7 bases). The V gene's germline CDR1 is DFQATT and CDR2 SNEGSKA (reference sequence). The CDR3 loop spans 16 amino acids. V lost 1 base and J 5 bases, leaving 18 bases between the germline ends.

The CDR3 DNA is TGTGCCACCAGCAGAAAGTCTGGGTCTGAAGCTTTCTTT. This codes for CATSRKSGSEAFF. The V and J genes are TRBV15 and TRBJ1-1; no firm D call. CDR1 is LNHNV and CDR2 is YYDKDF in the germline V gene (reference sequence). The V end was cut by 2 bases, the J end by 6 bases, with 10 bases between. The CDR3 extends over 13 amino acids.

The CDR3 loop is CASSRGLDIVTGELFF. The CDR3 DNA reads as TGTGCCAGCAGCAGAGGACTAGATATCGTCACCGGGGAGCTGTTTTTT. The genes are TRBV6-2 or TRBV6-3 and TRBJ2-2; 7 bases line up with TRBD2. The germline gives CDR1 MNHEY, CDR2 SVGEGT. The CDR3 has 16 residues. The J segment lost 4 bases and the V segment lost 6 bases, leaving 11 bases of the junction unmatched.

This clonotype was counted a few times. This chain links TRBV12-3 or TRBV12-4 with TRBJ2-1; D not resolved. The CDR3 spans 15 residues. The ends were cut back, 2 bases at V and 2 bases at J, with 10 bases in the middle. The CDR3 sequence: CASSLLESPYNEQFF. CDR3 in DNA: TGTGCCAGCAGTTTATTGGAGAGCCCCTACAATGAGCAGTTCTTC.

This clonotype turned up a few times. This sequence joins TRBV5-1 and TRBJ2-6; 9 nucleotides match TRBD1. The CDR3 consists of 20 residues. After removal of 1 base from V and 0 bases from J, the junction contained 11 bases not matched to a gene. The germline V gene encodes CDR1 SGHRS and CDR2 YFSETQ. CDR3: CASSLSGGQGRGSGANVLTF. The CDR3 nucleotides are TGCGCCAGCAGCTTGAGTGGAGGACAGGGGAGGGGCTCTGGGGCCAACGTCCTGACTTTC. The whole variable domain, remainder taken from reference TRBV5-1 and TRBJ2-6, is KAGVTQTPRYLIKTRGQQVTLSCSPISGHRSVSWYQQTPGQGLQFLFEYFSETQRNKGNFPGRFSGRQFSNSRSEMNVSTLELGDSALYLCASSLSGGQGRGSGANVLTFGAGSRLTVL.

V usage is TRBV5-4 and J usage is TRBJ2-5; no definite D call. The CDR3 spans 14 residues. The germline gives CDR1 SGHNT, CDR2 YYREEE (reference sequence). Trimming removed 3 bases from V and 1 base from J, with 10 bases in between. The CDR3 here is CASSSLTSQETQYF. In DNA form, the CDR3 reads TGTGCCAGCAGCTCGCTGACATCCCAAGAGACCCAGTACTTC.

This clonotype was seen a handful of times. J is TRBJ1-2 and V is TRBV24-1, with 7 bases identical to TRBD1. CDR3 length: 14 residues. Germline trimming cut 4 bases from V and 11 bases from J; bases unmatched to any gene: 12. CDR1 KGHDR and CDR2 SFDVKD come from the germline V gene. The DNA of the CDR3 is TGTGCCACCAGTGAAGGTTTAGGGACAGAAGAATACACCTTC. Translation: CATSEGLGTEEYTF.

This clonotype was counted a few times. V is TRBV20-1 and J is TRBJ1-2; D unclear. The CDR3 loop spans 12 amino acids. The germline V gene encodes CDR1 DFQATT and CDR2 SNEGSKA (reference sequence). The V gene lost 1 base and the J gene lost 9 bases, with 12 bases spanning the gap. The CDR3 protein is CSARVRPERYTF. The CDR3 DNA follows: TGCAGTGCTAGAGTCCGTCCAGAGCGCTACACCTTC.

The chain joins TRBV9 to TRBJ2-2; no firm D call. V was pared by 0 bases and J by 5 bases, with 11 bases between. CDR1 is SGDLS, CDR2 YYNGEE, per germline. There are 15 residues in the CDR3. CDR3 in amino acids: CASSVAAGGTGELFF. The DNA for the CDR3 is TGTGCCAGCAGCGTAGCGGCAGGTGGAACCGGGGAGCTGTTTTTT. Supplemented by reference TRBV9 and TRBJ2-2, the full variable domain reads DSGVTQTPKHLITATGQRVTLRCSPRSGDLSVYWYQQSLDQGLQFLIQYYNGEERAKGNILERFSAQQFPDLHSELNLSSLELGDSALYFCASSVAAGGTGELFFGEGSRLTVL.

This clonotype was recorded a few times. The rearrangement links TRBV12-3 or TRBV12-4 to TRBJ1-2; D unclear. The CDR3 contains 17 residues. V shed 1 base and J shed 4 bases, with 19 bases lying between them. Here the CDR3 DNA reads TGTGCCAGCAGTTTAGGTCTCTTTCCACTGATGACCTATGGCTACACCTTC. Residues: CASSLGLFPLMTYGYTF.

In this sample, this clonotype turned up a few times. The CDR3 DNA follows: TGTGCCAGCAGTCCACAAATCTCAGGCACAGATACGCAGTATTTT. Translated: CASSPQISGTDTQYF. The J gene is TRBJ2-3, the V gene TRBV25-1; D remains ambiguous. This CDR3 comprises 15 residues. CDR1 MGHDK and CDR2 SYGVNS come from the germline V gene. Trimming cost V 5 bases and J 1 base, with 13 bases left between them.

This clonotype was seen only a few times. The chain joins TRBV7-9 to TRBJ1-1; the match to TRBD1 covers 8 bases. V was clipped by 5 bases and J by 4 bases; unmatched bases: 6. The germline gives CDR1 SEHNR, CDR2 FQNEAQ (reference sequence). This CDR3 has 14 residues. CDR3 loop: CASSPHTGGTEAFF. The DNA for the CDR3 is TGTGCCAGCAGCCCGCACACAGGGGGCACTGAAGCTTTCTTT.

This clonotype has a handful of counts. This rearrangement joins TRBV7-9 to TRBJ1-1, with D maybe TRBD1 (5 bases). V lost 5 bases and J lost 5, with 15 bases in between. Germline assignment: CDR1 SEHNR and CDR2 FQNEAQ (reference sequence). The CDR3 spans 14 residues. CDR3 sequence: CASSRSGRGTEAFF. In DNA, the CDR3 is TGTGCCAGCAGCAGGTCAGGGAGAGGAACTGAAGCTTTCTTT.

The chain couples TRBV29-1 to TRBJ2-7, with TRBD1 identical over 8 bases. The CDR3 loop spans 15 amino acids. V shed 2 bases, J shed 2 bases, and the junction held 8 bases outside the gene matches. Germline V gives CDR1 SQVTM, CDR2 ANQGSEA. The CDR3 here is CSVEKGTGRTYEQYF. The CDR3 coding sequence is TGCAGCGTTGAAAAAGGGACAGGCCGCACCTACGAGCAGTACTTC.